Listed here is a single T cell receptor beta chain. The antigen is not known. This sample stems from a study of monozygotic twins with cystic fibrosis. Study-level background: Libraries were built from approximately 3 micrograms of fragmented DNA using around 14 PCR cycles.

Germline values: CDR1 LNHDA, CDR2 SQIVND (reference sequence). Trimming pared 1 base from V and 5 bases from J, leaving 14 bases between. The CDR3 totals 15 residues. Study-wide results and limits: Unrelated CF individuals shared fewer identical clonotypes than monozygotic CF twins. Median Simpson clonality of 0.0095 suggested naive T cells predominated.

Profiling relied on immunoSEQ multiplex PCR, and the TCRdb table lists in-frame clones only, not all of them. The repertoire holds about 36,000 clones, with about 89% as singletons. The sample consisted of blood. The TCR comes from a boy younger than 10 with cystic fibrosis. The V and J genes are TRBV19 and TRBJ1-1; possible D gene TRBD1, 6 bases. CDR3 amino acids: CASSIGPTGLTEAFF. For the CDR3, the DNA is TGTGCCAGTAGTATAGGGCCTACAGGGCTAACTGAAGCTTTCTTT.